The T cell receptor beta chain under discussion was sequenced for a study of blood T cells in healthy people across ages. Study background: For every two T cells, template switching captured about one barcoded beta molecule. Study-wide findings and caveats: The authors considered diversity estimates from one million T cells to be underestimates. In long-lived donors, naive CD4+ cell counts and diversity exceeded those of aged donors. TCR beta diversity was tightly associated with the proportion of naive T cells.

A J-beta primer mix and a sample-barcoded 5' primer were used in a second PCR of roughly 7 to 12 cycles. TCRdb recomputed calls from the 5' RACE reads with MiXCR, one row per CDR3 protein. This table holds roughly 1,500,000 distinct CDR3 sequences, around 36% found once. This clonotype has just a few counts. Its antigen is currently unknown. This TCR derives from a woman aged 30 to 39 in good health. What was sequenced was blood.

CDR3 protein: CASSEYRAGTPQHF. The CDR3 DNA follows: TGTGCCAGCAGTGAATATAGGGCAGGGACGCCCCAGCATTTT. The chain links TRBV25-1 to TRBJ1-5; possibly TRBD1 for D (5 bases). Germline CDR1 reads MGHDK; CDR2 reads SYGVNS. The CDR3 is made up of 14 amino acids. V lost 0 bases and J lost 9, with 12 bases in between.